These 17 T cell receptor beta chains were all obtained from the same sample, sequenced in a study of T cells in Graves' hyperthyroidism and ophthalmopathy. Amplification targeted TCR beta CDR3 regions from RNA transcripts. A first-round RT-PCR of the TCR CDR3 used the HTBI primer set. Using its own MiXCR run on the multiplex PCR reads, TCRdb lists one record per CDR3 protein. The table has 450,000 to 550,000 distinct CDR3 sequences, around 22% seen once. The sequencing sample was made of blood. Receptors originate from a woman under 40 with Graves' ophthalmopathy.

This clonotype was seen only a few times. The chain has TRBV20-1 and TRBJ1-5; TRBD1 matches 10 bases. The V segment lost 5 bases and the J segment 2 bases; nucleotides outside the gene matches: 3. The CDR3 runs to 14 residues. CDR1 is DFQATT and CDR2 is SNEGSKA in the germline V gene (reference sequence). CDR3 sequence (DNA): TGCAGTGCTTCCGGGACAGGGGGCAATCAGCCCCAGCATTTT. This gives the protein CSASGTGGNQPQHF.

This clonotype was observed a few times. This chain uses TRBV9 with TRBJ1-3; 7 bases are shared with TRBD1. The J segment lost 2 bases and the V segment lost 1 base, leaving 3 bases of the junction unmatched. The germline CDR1 and CDR2 sequences are SGDLS and YYNGEE. The CDR3 consists of 15 residues. The CDR3 nucleotides are TGTGCCAGCAGCGTACAGGGGGAAGCTGGAAACACCATATATTTT. As protein: CASSVQGEAGNTIYF.

The CDR3 protein is CASSPQVSAEAFF. The CDR3, as DNA: TGTGCCAGCAGCCCACAGGTCTCGGCTGAAGCTTTCTTT. The chain couples TRBV6-2 or TRBV6-3 to TRBJ1-1, with D perhaps matching TRBD1 (5 bases). The CDR3 loop spans 13 amino acids. The V end lost 6 bases, the J end lost 6 bases, and 14 bases lay between the germline ends. CDR1 MNHEY and CDR2 SVGEGT come from the germline V gene.

This clonotype was seen at least ten times. The CDR3 loop is CSVAEQVLNTEAFF. The CDR3 DNA follows: TGCAGCGTTGCCGAACAGGTCTTGAACACTGAAGCTTTCTTT. This chain connects TRBV29-1 to TRBJ1-1; weak D call: TRBD1 (5 bases). Germline values: CDR1 SQVTM, CDR2 ANQGSEA. V shed 4 bases and J shed 0 bases, with 12 bases lying between them. The CDR3 has 14 residues.

This clonotype was counted many times. The rearrangement joins TRBV12-3 or TRBV12-4 to TRBJ1-5; TRBD1 matches at 9 bases. V dropped 2 bases and J dropped 3; count of bases not matched to a gene: 8. CDR3 length: 17 amino acids. The CDR3 loop is CASSLRTGAFDNQPQHF. The CDR3 nucleotides are TGTGCCAGCAGTTTACGGACAGGGGCATTTGACAATCAGCCCCAGCATTTT.

This clonotype has ten or more counts. The chain recombines TRBV28 with TRBJ1-5, with 11 bases matching TRBD1. Germline V CDR1 and CDR2: MDHEN, SYDVKM. The trim removed 6 bases at V and 6 bases at J, leaving 10 bases unmatched. This CDR3 region has 16 residues. The CDR3 sequence: CASSQGQGAIAQPQHF. CDR3 DNA: TGTGCCAGCAGCCAAGGACAGGGGGCCATTGCTCAGCCCCAGCATTTT.

This chain uses TRBV30 with TRBJ2-2; 7 positions match TRBD1. Germline V CDR1 and CDR2: GTSNPN, SVGIG (reference sequence). With 0 bases clipped from V and 5 bases from J, the junction kept 3 bases outside the gene matches. The CDR3 totals 14 residues. CDR3 sequence reads: CAWSVSGGTGELFF. DNA of the CDR3: TGTGCCTGGAGTGTGTCAGGGGGAACCGGGGAGCTGTTTTTT.

This clonotype was detected ten times or more. The chain has TRBV6-1 and TRBJ2-2; D is possibly TRBD2 (5 bases). CDR1 and CDR2 from the germline V gene are MNHNS and SASEGT. This CDR3 region has 13 residues. V was pared by 8 bases and J by 4 bases, with 11 bases between. CDR3 nucleotides: TGTGCCAGCTTGTTCGAGGGCACCGGGGAGCTGTTTTTT. Encoded protein: CASLFEGTGELFF.

This clonotype came up many times. The CDR3, as DNA: TGTGCCAGCGAGAGGGGGTACTCTGGAAACACCATATATTTT. This gives the protein CASERGYSGNTIYF. The chain is built from TRBV2 and TRBJ1-3, with D possibly TRBD1 on 6 matching bases. The CDR3 covers 14 residues. V shed 8 bases and J shed 0 bases, with 11 bases lying between them. The germline gives CDR1 SNHLY, CDR2 FYNNEI.

V usage is TRBV19 and J usage is TRBJ2-7, with D perhaps given as TRBD1 or TRBD2 (6 bases each). The CDR3 is 12 amino acids. Trimming removed 7 bases from V and 8 bases from J, with 15 bases in between. Germline lookup yields CDR1 LNHDA and CDR2 SQIVND (reference sequence). CDR3 nucleotide sequence: TGTGCCAGTACCGGGGGCGGACTCAAGCAGTACTTC. Its translation: CASTGGGLKQYF.

This clonotype was counted ten times or more. The chain employs TRBV19 and TRBJ2-7; possibly TRBD1 or TRBD2 for D (5 bases each). The CDR3 is 15 residues long. Between the trimmed V and J ends, which lost 6 bases and 2 bases, there was a span of 17 bases. Germline-derived CDR1 and CDR2 are LNHDA and SQIVND (reference sequence). The CDR3 loop reads CASRDPGTKAYEQYF. The CDR3 DNA reads as TGTGCCAGTAGAGACCCCGGGACGAAAGCCTACGAGCAGTACTTC. The whole variable domain, filled in from reference TRBV19 and TRBJ2-7, reads DGGITQSPKYLFRKEGQNVTLSCEQNLNHDAMYWYRQDPGQGLRLIYYSQIVNDFQKGDIAEGYSVSREKKESFPLTVTSAQKNPTAFYLCASRDPGTKAYEQYFGPGTRLTVT.

This clonotype was detected ten times or more. The CDR3 sequence is CASSPSGTDYYGYTF. Written as DNA, the CDR3 is TGTGCCAGCAGCCCCTCCGGGACAGACTACTATGGCTACACCTTC. The chain is built from TRBV3-1 and TRBJ1-2; 7 nucleotides match TRBD1. The CDR3 has 15 residues. Germline loops: CDR1 LGHDT, CDR2 YNNKEL (reference sequence). Trimming at V came to 4 bases and at J to 3 bases, leaving 8 bases not matched to a gene. Full variable domain (rest looked up from reference TRBV3-1 and TRBJ1-2): DTAVSQTPKYLVTQMGNDKSIKCEQNLGHDTMYWYKQDSKKFLKIMFSYNNKELIINETVPNRFSPKSPDKAHLNLHINSLELGDSAVYFCASSPSGTDYYGYTFGSGTRLTVV.

This clonotype occurred many times. CDR3 amino acids: CSARDMGGSGGPQYEQYF. The DNA for the CDR3 is TGCAGTGCTAGAGATATGGGTGGGAGCGGGGGGCCCCAGTACGAGCAGTACTTC. The chain links TRBV20-1 to TRBJ2-7; 9 bases are shared with TRBD2. Germline lookup yields CDR1 DFQATT and CDR2 SNEGSKA (reference sequence). With V trimmed by 0 bases and J by 4 bases, 16 bases remained unmatched. CDR3 length: 18 residues.

A word on this clonotype: A single base separates this from a much larger clone, so it may be a read error. The CDR3 loop is CASSYSAVYEQYF. The CDR3 bases are TGTGCCAGCAGTTACTCAGCGGTTTACGAGCAGTACTTC. The chain carries TRBV6-5 and TRBJ2-7, with a tentative D call TRBD2 (5 bases). Looked up from germline, CDR1 is MNHEY and CDR2 is SVGAGI. The CDR3 spans 13 residues. V lost 0 bases and J 4 bases, leaving 7 bases between the germline ends.

This clonotype was recorded at least ten times. The rearrangement uses TRBV5-1 and TRBJ1-1; possibly TRBD1 for D (6 bases). CDR3 length equals 15 residues. With 3 bases removed from V and 4 bases from J, the gap between germline ends came to 16 bases. In germline, CDR1 is SGHRS, CDR2 YFSETQ. CDR3 in amino acids: CASSWTTGGSTEAFF. The CDR3 region has the DNA TGCGCCAGCAGCTGGACCACGGGGGGCTCCACTGAAGCTTTCTTT.

This clonotype has ten or more counts. V and J are TRBV19 and TRBJ1-5, with D hard to call. V gave up 3 bases and J gave up 5 bases, with 11 bases separating them. The length of the CDR3 is 14 residues. Germline CDR1 LNHDA, CDR2 SQIVND (reference sequence). In nucleotides, the CDR3 is TGTGCCAGTAGTATTGGAGGTGGCGATCAGCCCCAGCATTTT. It codes for CASSIGGGDQPQHF.

This chain uses TRBV30 with TRBJ1-1; 8 nucleotides line up with TRBD1. The germline V gene encodes CDR1 GTSNPN and CDR2 SVGIG (reference sequence). V lost 2 bases and J lost 3; bases outside the gene matches: 2. This CDR3 contains 13 residues. The CDR3 DNA is TGTGCCTGGAGTCCGGACAGGGACACTGAAGCTTTCTTT. Translating gives CAWSPDRDTEAFF.